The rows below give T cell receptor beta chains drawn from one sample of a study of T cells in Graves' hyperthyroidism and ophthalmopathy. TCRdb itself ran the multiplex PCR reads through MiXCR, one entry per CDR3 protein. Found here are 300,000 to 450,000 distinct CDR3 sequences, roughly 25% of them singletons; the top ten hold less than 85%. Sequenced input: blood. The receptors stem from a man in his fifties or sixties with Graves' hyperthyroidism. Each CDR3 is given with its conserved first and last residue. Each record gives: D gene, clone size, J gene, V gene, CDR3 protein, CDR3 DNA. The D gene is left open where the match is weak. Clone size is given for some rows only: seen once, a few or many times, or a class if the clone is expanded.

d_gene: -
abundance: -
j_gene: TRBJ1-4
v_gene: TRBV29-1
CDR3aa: CSGVKGVGEKLFF
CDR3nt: TGCAGCGGTGTTAAGGGGGTAGGGGAAAAACTGTTTTTT

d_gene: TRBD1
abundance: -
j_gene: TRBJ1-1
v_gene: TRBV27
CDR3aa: CASSLSYRGDTEAFF
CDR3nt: TGTGCCAGCAGTTTATCGTACAGGGGGGACACTGAAGCTTTCTTT

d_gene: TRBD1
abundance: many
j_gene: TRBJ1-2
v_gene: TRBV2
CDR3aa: CASSESQGVTSGYTF
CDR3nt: TGTGCCAGCAGTGAATCACAGGGGGTTACATCTGGCTACACCTTC

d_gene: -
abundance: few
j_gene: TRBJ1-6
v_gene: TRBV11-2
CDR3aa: CASSHLSPGNSPLHF
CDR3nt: TGTGCCAGCAGCCACTTGTCCCCGGGCAATTCACCCCTCCACTTT

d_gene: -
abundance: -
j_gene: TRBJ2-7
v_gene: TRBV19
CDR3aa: CASSLGGGQIYEQYF
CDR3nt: TGTGCCAGTAGTCTCGGGGGGGGACAGATCTACGAGCAGTACTTC

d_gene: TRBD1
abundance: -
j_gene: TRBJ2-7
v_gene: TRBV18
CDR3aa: CASSPDDRVSAHEQYF
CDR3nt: TGTGCCAGCTCACCAGACGACAGGGTATCAGCCCACGAGCAGTACTTC

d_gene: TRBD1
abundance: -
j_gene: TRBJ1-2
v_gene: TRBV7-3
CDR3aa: CASSLGTGGQNGYTF
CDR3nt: TGTGCCAGCAGCTTGGGGACAGGGGGACAGAATGGCTACACCTTC

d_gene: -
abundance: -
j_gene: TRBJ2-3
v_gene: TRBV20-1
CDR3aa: CSARDPGGWPDTQYF
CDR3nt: TGCAGTGCTAGAGATCCCGGAGGGTGGCCAGATACGCAGTATTTT

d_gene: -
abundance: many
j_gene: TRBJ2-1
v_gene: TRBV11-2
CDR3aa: CASSLDRENEQFF
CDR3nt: TGTGCCAGCAGCTTAGACAGGGAGAATGAGCAGTTCTTC

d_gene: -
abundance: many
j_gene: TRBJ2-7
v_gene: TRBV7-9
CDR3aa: CASSTLRSGSRYEQYF
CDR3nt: TGTGCCAGCAGCACCCTACGCTCAGGTTCTCGCTACGAGCAGTACTTC

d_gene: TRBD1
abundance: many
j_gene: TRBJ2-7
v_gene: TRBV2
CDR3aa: CASGAYRQGVNEQYF
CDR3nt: TGTGCCAGCGGGGCCTACCGACAGGGCGTCAACGAGCAGTACTTC

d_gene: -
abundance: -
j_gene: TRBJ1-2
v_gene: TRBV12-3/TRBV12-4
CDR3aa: CASAIRGYGYTF
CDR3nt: TGTGCCAGCGCCATACGGGGCTATGGCTACACCTTC

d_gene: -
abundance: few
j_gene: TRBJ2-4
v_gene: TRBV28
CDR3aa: CASSLKNIQYF
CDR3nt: TGTGCCAGCAGTTTGAAAAACATTCAGTACTTC

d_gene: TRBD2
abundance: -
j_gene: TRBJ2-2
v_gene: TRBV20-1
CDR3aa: CSAREGLAGEAGELFF
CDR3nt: TGCAGTGCTAGAGAGGGACTAGCGGGAGAGGCCGGGGAGCTGTTTTTT

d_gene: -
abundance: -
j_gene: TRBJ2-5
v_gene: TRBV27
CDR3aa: CASSFEPGRQETQYF
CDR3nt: TGTGCCAGCAGTTTCGAGCCCGGCAGACAAGAGACCCAGTACTTC

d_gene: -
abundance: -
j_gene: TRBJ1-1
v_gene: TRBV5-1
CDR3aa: CASSLQGSGNTEAFF
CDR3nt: TGCGCCAGCAGCTTACAGGGTTCTGGGAACACTGAAGCTTTCTTT

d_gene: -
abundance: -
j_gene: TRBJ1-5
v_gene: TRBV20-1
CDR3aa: CSASRGASQPQHF
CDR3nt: TGCAGTGCTAGTCGAGGGGCGAGCCAGCCCCAGCATTTT

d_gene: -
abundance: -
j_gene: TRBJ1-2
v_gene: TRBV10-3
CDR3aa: CASSTRATNYGYTF
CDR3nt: TGTGCCAGCAGTACCCGGGCCACTAACTATGGCTACACCTTC

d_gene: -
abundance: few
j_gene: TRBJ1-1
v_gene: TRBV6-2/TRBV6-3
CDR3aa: CASSYSTGNGVGTEAFF
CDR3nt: TGTGCCAGCAGTTACTCCACAGGGAACGGGGTCGGCACTGAAGCTTTCTTT

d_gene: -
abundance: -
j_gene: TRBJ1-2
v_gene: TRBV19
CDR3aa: CASSLFRGDYGYTF
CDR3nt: TGTGCCAGTAGTCTCTTCCGGGGGGACTATGGCTACACCTTC

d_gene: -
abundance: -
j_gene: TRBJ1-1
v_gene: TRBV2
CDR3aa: CASAGRDLIKNTEAFF
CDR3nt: TGTGCCAGCGCAGGTAGAGACTTAATAAAAAACACTGAAGCTTTCTTT

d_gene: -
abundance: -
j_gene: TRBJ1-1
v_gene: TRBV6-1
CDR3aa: CATERGNTEAFF
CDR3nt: TGTGCCACCGAAAGGGGGAACACTGAAGCTTTCTTT

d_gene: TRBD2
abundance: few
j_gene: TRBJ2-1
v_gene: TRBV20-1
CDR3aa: CSATGLAGPQFF
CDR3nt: TGCAGTGCTACGGGACTAGCGGGACCTCAGTTCTTC

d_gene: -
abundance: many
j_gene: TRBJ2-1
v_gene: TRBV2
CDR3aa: CASSEGLHYNEQFF
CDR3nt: TGTGCCAGCAGTGAGGGGCTTCACTACAATGAGCAGTTCTTC

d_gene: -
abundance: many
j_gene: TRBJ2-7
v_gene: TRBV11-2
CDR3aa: CASSLDRGSGYEQYF
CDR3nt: TGTGCCAGCAGCTTAGATCGGGGTAGCGGCTACGAGCAGTACTTC

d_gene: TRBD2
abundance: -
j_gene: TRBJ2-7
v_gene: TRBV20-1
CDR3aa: CSASGTSGPYEQYF
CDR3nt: TGCAGTGCTTCCGGGACTAGCGGACCCTACGAGCAGTACTTC

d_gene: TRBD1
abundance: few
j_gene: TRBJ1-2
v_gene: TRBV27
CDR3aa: CASRDLGQGLGDNYGYTF
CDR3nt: TGTGCCAGCCGTGATCTGGGACAGGGGTTAGGCGATAACTATGGCTACACCTTC

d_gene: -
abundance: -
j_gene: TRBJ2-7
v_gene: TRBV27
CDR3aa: CASSEEDKPYEQYF
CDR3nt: TGTGCCAGCAGTGAAGAGGACAAGCCCTACGAGCAGTACTTC

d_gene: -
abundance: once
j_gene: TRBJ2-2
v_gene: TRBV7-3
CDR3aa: CASSPMNRGRGELFF
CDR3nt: TGTGCCAGCAGCCCCATGAATCGGGGTCGAGGGGAGCTGTTTTTT

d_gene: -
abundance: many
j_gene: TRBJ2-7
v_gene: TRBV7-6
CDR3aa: CASSQGPGEQYF
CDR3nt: TGTGCCAGCAGTCAGGGCCCGGGGGAGCAGTACTTC

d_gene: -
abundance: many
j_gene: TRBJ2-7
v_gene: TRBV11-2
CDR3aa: CASSRNSHSYEQYF
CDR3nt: TGTGCCAGCAGCCGAAACAGCCACTCCTACGAGCAGTACTTC

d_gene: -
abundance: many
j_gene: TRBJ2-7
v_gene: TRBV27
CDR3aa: CASSFSGFTYEQYF
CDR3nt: TGTGCCAGCAGTTTCTCAGGATTTACCTACGAGCAGTACTTC

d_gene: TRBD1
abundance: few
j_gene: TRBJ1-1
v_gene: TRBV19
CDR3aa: CASSIAPFGTGGLGTEAFF
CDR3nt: TGTGCCAGTAGTATAGCGCCATTCGGGACAGGGGGCTTAGGCACTGAAGCTTTCTTT

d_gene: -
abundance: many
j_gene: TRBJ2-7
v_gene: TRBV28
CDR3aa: CASSGQGRAYEQYF
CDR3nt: TGTGCCAGCAGTGGTCAGGGTCGAGCCTACGAGCAGTACTTC

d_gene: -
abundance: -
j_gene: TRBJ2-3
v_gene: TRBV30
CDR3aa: CAWSISAGTQYF
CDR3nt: TGTGCCTGGAGTATTTCAGCGGGTACGCAGTATTTT

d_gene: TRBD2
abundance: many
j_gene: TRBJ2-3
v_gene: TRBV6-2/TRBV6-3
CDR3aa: CASSFAGGPDTQYF
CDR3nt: TGTGCCAGCAGTTTTGCGGGAGGGCCGGATACGCAGTATTTT

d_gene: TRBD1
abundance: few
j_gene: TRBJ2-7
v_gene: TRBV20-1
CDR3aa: CSARDRGVGEQYF
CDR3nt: TGCAGTGCTAGGGACAGGGGGGTAGGCGAGCAGTACTTC

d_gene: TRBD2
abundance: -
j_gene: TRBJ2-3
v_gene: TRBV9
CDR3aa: CASSASGRGSSTDTQYF
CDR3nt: TGTGCCAGCAGCGCTAGCGGGCGGGGATCTAGCACAGATACGCAGTATTTT